The 16 T cell receptor beta chains below come from one sample, sequenced in a study of T cell changes during pregnancy in multiple sclerosis. Profiling relied on immunoSEQ multiplex PCR, and the TCRdb table lists in-frame clones only, not all of them. Of about 58,000 clones in the sample, 91% are singletons; the top ten hold under 0.6%. The sequencing used CD4+ T cells from peripheral blood mononuclear cells, collected after pregnancy. These receptors were collected from a female donor in good health, enrolled as a control in a pregnancy study.

This chain uses TRBV5-6 with TRBJ1-3; the match to TRBD1 covers 10 bases. The CDR3 length is 12 residues. The V and J ends lost 4 bases and 11 bases, in that order; junction bases with no gene match: 3. The germline gives CDR1 SGHDT, CDR2 YYEEEE. The CDR3 nucleotides read TGTGCCAGCAGCCCGGGGACAGGGGCCATATATTTT. Its translation: CASSPGTGAIYF.

This chain links TRBV9 with TRBJ2-7; D perhaps matches TRBD2 (5 bases). Between the trimmed V and J ends, which lost 4 bases and 2 bases, there was a span of 19 bases. The CDR3 runs 16 residues. Looked up from germline, CDR1 is SGDLS and CDR2 is YYNGEE. The CDR3 is CASSSHPDSSTYEQYF. The CDR3 DNA is TGTGCCAGCAGCTCCCACCCGGACTCCTCGACCTACGAGCAGTACTTC.

V gene TRBV30 combines with J gene TRBJ2-7; D is uncertain. The length of the CDR3 is 14 residues. Trimming stripped 1 base from V and 3 bases from J, with 13 bases between. Per the germline V gene, CDR1 is GTSNPN and CDR2 is SVGIG (reference sequence). As DNA, the CDR3 is TGTGCCTGGAGTGGGGTGCACAGATTCTACGAGCAGTACTTC. Translated, it gives CAWSGVHRFYEQYF. The full variable domain, with the rest looked up from reference TRBV30 and TRBJ2-7, is SQTIHQWPATLVQPVGSPLSLECTVEGTSNPNLYWYRQAAGRGLQLLFYSVGIGQISSEVPQNLSASRPQDRQFILSSKKLLLSDSGFYLCAWSGVHRFYEQYFGPGTRLTVT.

The rearrangement joins TRBV6-6 to TRBJ2-1, with 8 bases identical to TRBD1. The CDR3 is 15 residues long. Unmatched junction bases numbered 11, after V lost 8 bases and J lost 5 bases. The germline CDR1 and CDR2 sequences are MNHNY and SVGAGI (reference sequence). The CDR3 DNA reads as TGTGCCAGCTGCGCGGCGGGACAGGTCAACAATGAGCAGTTCTTC. Its protein product is CASCAAGQVNNEQFF.

The chain couples TRBV7-2 to TRBJ2-3, with D perhaps matching TRBD1 (6 bases). V was pared by 9 bases and J by 0 bases, with 13 bases between. The CDR3 covers 14 residues. Germline CDR1 reads SGHTA; CDR2 reads FQGNSA. The CDR3 sequence is CASTYRASTDTQYF. The CDR3 nucleotides read TGTGCCAGTACGTACAGGGCTAGCACAGATACGCAGTATTTT.

As DNA, the CDR3 is TGTGCCAGCTCCAGACAGGGGTCGGACAATGAGCAGTTCTTC. Amino acid sequence: CASSRQGSDNEQFF. V gene TRBV9 combines with J gene TRBJ2-1; 8 nucleotides match TRBD1. Trimming cost V 7 bases and J 5 bases; bases outside gene matches: 8. CDR1 is SGDLS, CDR2 YYNGEE, per germline. CDR3 length equals 14 residues.

This clone came up many times. V is TRBV6-5 and J is TRBJ1-2, with 8 positions matching TRBD1. Trimming removed 6 bases from V and 6 bases from J; junction bases left unmatched: 6. CDR1 is MNHEY and CDR2 is SVGAGI in the germline V gene. This CDR3 is 13 amino acids long. CDR3 loop: CASRLTGVNGYTF. CDR3 sequence (DNA): TGTGCCAGCAGACTGACAGGGGTTAATGGCTACACCTTC.

V is TRBV9 and J is TRBJ1-5; the match to TRBD1 covers 10 bases. Germline loops: CDR1 SGDLS, CDR2 YYNGEE. V trimming: 0 bases; J trimming: 2 bases; junction bases outside the gene matches: 2. This CDR3 is built from 16 residues. The CDR3 here is CASSVGDRGGNQPQHF. In DNA, the CDR3 is TGTGCCAGCAGCGTAGGGGACAGGGGTGGCAATCAGCCCCAGCATTTT.

V gene TRBV30 combines with J gene TRBJ1-1, with a possible D match to TRBD1 (5 bases). The germline V gene encodes CDR1 GTSNPN and CDR2 SVGIG (reference sequence). Trimming stripped 5 bases from V and 6 bases from J, with 16 bases between. CDR3 size: 13 residues. The CDR3 loop reads CAWSKGILAEAFF. In nucleotides, the CDR3 is TGTGCCTGGTCCAAGGGGATTTTAGCTGAAGCTTTCTTT. Full variable domain (remainder filled in from reference TRBV30 and TRBJ1-1): SQTIHQWPATLVQPVGSPLSLECTVEGTSNPNLYWYRQAAGRGLQLLFYSVGIGQISSEVPQNLSASRPQDRQFILSSKKLLLSDSGFYLCAWSKGILAEAFFGQGTRLTVV.

This chain uses TRBV4-3 with TRBJ2-2, with 8 bases that match TRBD2. V dropped 1 base and J dropped 3; count of bases not matched to a gene: 4. The germline V gene encodes CDR1 LGHNA and CDR2 YSLEER. This CDR3 is built from 16 residues. The CDR3 nucleotides are TGCGCCAGCAGCCAAGTCGGGGGGGATCACACCGGGGAGCTGTTTTTT. Amino acid sequence: CASSQVGGDHTGELFF.

This chain uses TRBV9 with TRBJ1-3; D call uncertain. V was pared by 1 base and J by 2 bases, with 7 bases between. CDR3 length: 14 residues. In germline, CDR1 is SGDLS, CDR2 YYNGEE. Here the CDR3 reads CASSVSTAGNTIYF. The CDR3 DNA sequence: TGTGCCAGCAGCGTAAGTACAGCTGGAAACACCATATATTTT.

The J gene is TRBJ1-2, the V gene TRBV30, with 11 nucleotides matching TRBD1. V lost 3 bases to trimming and J lost 3 bases; unmatched junction nucleotides: 3. The CDR3 is made up of 14 amino acids. CDR1 is GTSNPN and CDR2 is SVGIG in the germline V gene (reference sequence). In nucleotides, the CDR3 is TGTGCCTGGAGGGGGACAGGGGGTGACTATGGCTACACCTTC. Protein product: CAWRGTGGDYGYTF.

The chain has TRBV30 and TRBJ1-2; D remains unclear. Germline lookup yields CDR1 GTSNPN and CDR2 SVGIG (reference sequence). The length of the CDR3 is 14 residues. V was shortened by 2 bases and J by 8 bases, with 18 bases between the two germline ends. The DNA for the CDR3 is TGTGCCTGGAGTTTCGGGTCCCGCGGGAACGGCTACACCTTC. Its protein product is CAWSFGSRGNGYTF.

This CDR3 is CASSLEVGGTEAFF. In DNA form, the CDR3 reads TGCGCCAGCAGCTTGGAGGTGGGGGGCACTGAAGCTTTCTTT. This chain connects TRBV5-1 to TRBJ1-1; possible D gene TRBD1, 5 bases. V lost 0 bases and J lost 4, with 10 bases in between. This CDR3 has 14 residues. CDR1 is SGHRS, CDR2 YFSETQ, per germline.

The chain links TRBV4-3 to TRBJ2-1; possibly TRBD1 for D (5 bases). Germline CDR1 reads LGHNA; CDR2 reads YSLEER. V was pared by 0 bases and J by 9 bases, with 9 bases between. The CDR3 covers 13 residues. The CDR3 region is CASSQEVTAEQFF. For the CDR3, the DNA is TGCGCCAGCAGCCAAGAAGTGACAGCTGAGCAGTTCTTC.

The chain has TRBV25-1 and TRBJ1-4; 10 bases agree with TRBD1. Germline loops: CDR1 MGHDK, CDR2 SYGVNS. The CDR3 length is 18 residues. V lost 1 base and J lost 3; bases outside the gene matches: 8. The CDR3 sequence is CASSEFPGQGISNEKLFF. CDR3 DNA: TGTGCCAGCAGTGAATTTCCGGGACAGGGGATTTCTAATGAAAAACTGTTTTTT.